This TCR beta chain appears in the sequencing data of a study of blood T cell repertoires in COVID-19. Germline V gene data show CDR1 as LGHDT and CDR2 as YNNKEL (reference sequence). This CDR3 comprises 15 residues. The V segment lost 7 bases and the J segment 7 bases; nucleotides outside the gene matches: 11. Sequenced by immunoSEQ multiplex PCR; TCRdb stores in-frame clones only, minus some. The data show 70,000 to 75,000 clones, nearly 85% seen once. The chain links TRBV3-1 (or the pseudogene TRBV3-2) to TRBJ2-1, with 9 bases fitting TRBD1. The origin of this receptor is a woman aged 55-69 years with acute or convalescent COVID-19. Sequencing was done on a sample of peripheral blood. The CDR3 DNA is TGTGCCAGCACCGAAGGGACAGGGAATTGGAATGAGCAGTTCTTC. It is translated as CASTEGTGNWNEQFF.